These 8 T cell receptor beta chains were all obtained from the same sample, sequenced in a study of cytomegalovirus exposure and HLA in healthy donors. PCR was performed using 60 Vbeta and 13 Jbeta primers. The method was immunoSEQ multiplex PCR; TCRdb's version includes in-frame clones alone and lacks a portion of them. Among approximately 190,000 clones listed, around 82% were seen once. Sequenced sample: PBMCs. All receptors derive from a man aged 35-49 years in good health and CMV-seropositive.

This sequence joins TRBV5-4 and TRBJ2-5, with D possibly TRBD1 on 5 matching bases. V was pared by 1 base and J by 5 bases, with 9 bases between. This CDR3 contains 13 residues. CDR1 is SGHNT and CDR2 is YYREEE in the germline V gene (reference sequence). As DNA, the CDR3 is TGTGCCAGCAGCTTGAGGGGTCAGGAGACCCAGTACTTC. As protein: CASSLRGQETQYF.

The chain combines TRBV30 with TRBJ1-5; no clear D gene. Germline V CDR1 and CDR2: GTSNPN, SVGIG (reference sequence). V shed 1 base and J shed 6 bases, with 13 bases lying between them. The CDR3 sequence is 14 residues long. The DNA for the CDR3 is TGTGCCTGGAGTGAAGGGTTAGCGGGTCAGCCCCAGCATTTT. Its protein is CAWSEGLAGQPQHF.

The chain links TRBV28 to TRBJ2-2; 7 bases match TRBD2. J gave up 3 bases and V 4 bases, and 8 bases lay outside the gene matches. The CDR3 extends over 16 amino acids. CDR1 is MDHEN and CDR2 is SYDVKM in the germline V gene. The CDR3 loop reads CASSSPGGSDTGELFF. CDR3 DNA sequence: TGTGCCAGCAGTTCCCCGGGAGGCAGTGACACCGGGGAGCTGTTTTTT.

The CDR3 protein is CASSLGLAGGETQYF. The CDR3, as DNA: TGTGCCAGCAGTTTGGGACTAGCGGGAGGAGAGACCCAGTACTTC. The rearrangement joins TRBV27 to TRBJ2-5; 15 bases align to TRBD2. CDR1 is MNHEY and CDR2 is SMNVEV in the germline V gene (reference sequence). The J segment lost 4 bases and the V segment lost 3 bases, leaving 0 bases of the junction unmatched. The CDR3 length is 15 residues.

About this clone itself: A junction end diverges from the germline sequence, so it may reflect a read error. The chain couples TRBV13 to TRBJ2-7; D is perhaps TRBD2 (5 bases). Looked up from germline, CDR1 is PRHDT and CDR2 is FYEKMQ (reference sequence). The CDR3 contains 11 residues. This chain's CDR3 is CASSTHREFNF. CDR3 bases: TGTGCCAGCAGCACCCACCGGGAATTCAACTTC.

This clone has more than one count but fewer than ten. V gene TRBV7-9 combines with J gene TRBJ1-6; no definite D call. Germline values: CDR1 SEHNR, CDR2 FQNEAQ (reference sequence). The CDR3 loop spans 15 amino acids. V lost 2 bases and J lost 6, with 11 bases in between. As DNA, the CDR3 is TGTGCCAGCAGCTTAATGGCGGGGAGTAATTCACCCCTCCACTTT. Translated: CASSLMAGSNSPLHF.

The V and J genes are TRBV19 and TRBJ2-1, with 8 bases matching TRBD2. The CDR3 is 15 residues long. Trimming at V came to 5 bases and at J to 8 bases, leaving 11 bases not matched to a gene. Looked up from germline, CDR1 is LNHDA and CDR2 is SQIVND (reference sequence). The CDR3: CASSPRLAGGDEQFF. The CDR3 DNA reads TGTGCCAGTAGTCCCCGGCTGGCGGGGGGCGATGAGCAGTTCTTC.

In its sample, this clone was seen a few times. The chain recombines TRBV15 with TRBJ1-1; the match to TRBD1 covers 7 bases. Looked up from germline, CDR1 is LNHNV and CDR2 is YYDKDF (reference sequence). J gave up 7 bases and V 0 bases, and 5 bases lay outside the gene matches. This CDR3 contains 14 residues. The CDR3 DNA follows: TGTGCCACCAGCAGAGACATACAGGGGAATGAAGCTTTCTTT. This sequence encodes CATSRDIQGNEAFF.